This T cell receptor (beta chain) emerged from a study of blood T cell repertoires in COVID-19. Study-wide context: From the United States, Italy and Spain came samples of acute and convalescent COVID-19.

This clone was seen only a few times. J was trimmed by 4 bases and V by 3 bases; bases with no gene match: 4. CDR1 is LNHDA and CDR2 is SQIVND in the germline V gene (reference sequence). CDR3 length equals 15 residues. Sequencing was performed with immunoSEQ multiplex PCR; in TCRdb, only in-frame clones are kept and a portion is missing. The data hold 200,000 or so clones, with 70% to 90% observed a single time. The chain is built from TRBV19 and TRBJ2-5, with TRBD2 matching 11 bases. This clonotype originated in a woman in her 70s with acute or convalescent COVID-19. The sample taken for sequencing was peripheral blood. The chain's CDR3 is CASSISLAGAETQYF. CDR3 nucleotides: TGTGCCAGTAGTATTTCACTAGCGGGAGCAGAGACCCAGTACTTC.